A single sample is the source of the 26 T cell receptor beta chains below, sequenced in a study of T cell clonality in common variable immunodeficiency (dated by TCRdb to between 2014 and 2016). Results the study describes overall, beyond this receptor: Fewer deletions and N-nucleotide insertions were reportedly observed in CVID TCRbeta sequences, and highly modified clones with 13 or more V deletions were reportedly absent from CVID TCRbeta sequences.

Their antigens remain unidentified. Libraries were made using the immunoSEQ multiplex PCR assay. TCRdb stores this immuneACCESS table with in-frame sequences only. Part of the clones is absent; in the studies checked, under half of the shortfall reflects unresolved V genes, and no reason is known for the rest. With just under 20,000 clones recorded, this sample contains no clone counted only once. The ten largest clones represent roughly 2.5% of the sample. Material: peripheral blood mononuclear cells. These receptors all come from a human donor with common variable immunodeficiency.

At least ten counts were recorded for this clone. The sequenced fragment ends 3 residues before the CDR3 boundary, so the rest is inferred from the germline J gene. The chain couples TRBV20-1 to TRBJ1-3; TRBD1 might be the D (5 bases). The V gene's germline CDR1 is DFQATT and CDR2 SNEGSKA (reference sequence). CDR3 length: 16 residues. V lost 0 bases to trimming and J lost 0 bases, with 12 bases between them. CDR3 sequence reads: CSARDPKGVSGNTIYF. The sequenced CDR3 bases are TGCAGTGCTAGAGATCCTAAAGGGGTCTCTGGAAACACC.

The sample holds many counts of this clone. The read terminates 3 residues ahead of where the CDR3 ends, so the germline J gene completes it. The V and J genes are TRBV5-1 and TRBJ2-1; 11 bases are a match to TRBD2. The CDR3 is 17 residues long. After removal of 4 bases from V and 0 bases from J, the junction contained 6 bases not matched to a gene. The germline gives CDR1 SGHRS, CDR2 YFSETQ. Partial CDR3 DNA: TGCGCCAGCAGCCACGGGACTAGCGGACCCTCCTACAATGAG. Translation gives CASSHGTSGPSYNE. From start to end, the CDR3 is CASSHGTSGPSYNEQFF.

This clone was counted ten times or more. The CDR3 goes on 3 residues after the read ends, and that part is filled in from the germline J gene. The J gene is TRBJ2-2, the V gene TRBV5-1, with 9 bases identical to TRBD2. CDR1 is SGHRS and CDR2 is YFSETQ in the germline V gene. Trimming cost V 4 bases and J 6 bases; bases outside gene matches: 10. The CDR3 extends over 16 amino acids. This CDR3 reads CASSPRLAEDSGELFF. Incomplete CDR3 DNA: TGCGCCAGCAGCCCTAGACTAGCGGAGGATTCCGGGGAG.

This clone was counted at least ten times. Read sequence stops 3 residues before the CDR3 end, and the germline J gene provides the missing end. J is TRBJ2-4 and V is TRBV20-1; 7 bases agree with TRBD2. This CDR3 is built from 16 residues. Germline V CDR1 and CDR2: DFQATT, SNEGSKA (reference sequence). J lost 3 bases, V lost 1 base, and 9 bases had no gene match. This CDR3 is CSARGEGSSVKNIQYF. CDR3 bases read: TGCAGTGCTAGAGGGGAGGGGTCTTCAGTCAAAAACATT.

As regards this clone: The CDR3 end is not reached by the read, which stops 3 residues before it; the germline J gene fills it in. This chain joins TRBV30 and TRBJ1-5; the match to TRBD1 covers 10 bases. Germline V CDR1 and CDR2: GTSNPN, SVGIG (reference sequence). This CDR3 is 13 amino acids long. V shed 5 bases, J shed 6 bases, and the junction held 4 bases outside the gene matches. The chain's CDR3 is CAWGQGVFQPQHF. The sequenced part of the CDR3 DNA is TGTGCCTGGGGACAGGGGGTGTTTCAGCCC.

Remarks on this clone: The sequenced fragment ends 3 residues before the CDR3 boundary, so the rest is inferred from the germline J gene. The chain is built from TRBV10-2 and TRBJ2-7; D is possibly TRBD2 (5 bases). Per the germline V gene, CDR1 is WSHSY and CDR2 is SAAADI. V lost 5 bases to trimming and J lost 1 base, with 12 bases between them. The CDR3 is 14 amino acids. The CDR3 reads CASSMAGDSYEQYF. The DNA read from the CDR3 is TGCGCCAGCAGTATGGCGGGTGATTCCTACGAG.

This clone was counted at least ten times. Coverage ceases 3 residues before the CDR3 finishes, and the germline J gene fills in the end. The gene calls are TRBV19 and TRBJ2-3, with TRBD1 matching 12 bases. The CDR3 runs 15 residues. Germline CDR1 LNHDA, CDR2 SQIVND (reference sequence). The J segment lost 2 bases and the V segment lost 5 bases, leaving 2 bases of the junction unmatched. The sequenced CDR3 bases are TGTGCCAGTAGTCCGGGACAGGGGGCCACAGATACG. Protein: CASSPGQGATDT. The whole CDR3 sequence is CASSPGQGATDTQYF.

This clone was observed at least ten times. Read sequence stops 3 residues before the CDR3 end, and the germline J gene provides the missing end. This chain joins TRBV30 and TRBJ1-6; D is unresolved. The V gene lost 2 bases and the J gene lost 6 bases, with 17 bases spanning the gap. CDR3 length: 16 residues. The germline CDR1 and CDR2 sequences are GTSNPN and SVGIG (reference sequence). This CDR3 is CAWSTPGDPLNSPLHF. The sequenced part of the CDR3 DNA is TGTGCCTGGAGTACGCCCGGGGATCCACTTAATTCACCC. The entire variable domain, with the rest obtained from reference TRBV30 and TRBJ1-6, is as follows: SQTIHQWPATLVQPVGSPLSLECTVEGTSNPNLYWYRQAAGRGLQLLFYSVGIGQISSEVPQNLSASRPQDRQFILSSKKLLLSDSGFYLCAWSTPGDPLNSPLHFGNGTRLTVT.

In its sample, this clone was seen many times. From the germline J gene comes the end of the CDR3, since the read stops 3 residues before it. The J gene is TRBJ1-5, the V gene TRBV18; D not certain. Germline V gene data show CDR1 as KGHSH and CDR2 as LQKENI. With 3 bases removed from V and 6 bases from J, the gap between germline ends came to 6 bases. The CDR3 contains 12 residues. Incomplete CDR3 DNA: TGTGCCAGCTCACCCGGCGGTCAGCCC. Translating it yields CASSPGGQP. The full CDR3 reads CASSPGGQPQHF.

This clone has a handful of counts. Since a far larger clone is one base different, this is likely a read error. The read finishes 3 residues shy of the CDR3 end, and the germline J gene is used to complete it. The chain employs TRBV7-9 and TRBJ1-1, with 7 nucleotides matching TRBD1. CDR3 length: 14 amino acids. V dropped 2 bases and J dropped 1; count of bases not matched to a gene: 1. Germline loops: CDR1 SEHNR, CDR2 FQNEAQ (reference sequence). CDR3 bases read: TGTGCCAGCAGCTTACAGGGGGGGAACACTGAA. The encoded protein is CASSLQGGNTE. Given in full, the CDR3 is CASSLQGGNTEAFF. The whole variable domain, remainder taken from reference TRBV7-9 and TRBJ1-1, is DTGVSQNPRHKITKRGQNVTFRCDPISEHNRLYWYRQTLGQGPEFLTYFQNEAQLEKSRLLSDRFSAERPKGSFSTLEIQRTEQGDSAMYLCASSLQGGNTEAFFGQGTRLTVV.

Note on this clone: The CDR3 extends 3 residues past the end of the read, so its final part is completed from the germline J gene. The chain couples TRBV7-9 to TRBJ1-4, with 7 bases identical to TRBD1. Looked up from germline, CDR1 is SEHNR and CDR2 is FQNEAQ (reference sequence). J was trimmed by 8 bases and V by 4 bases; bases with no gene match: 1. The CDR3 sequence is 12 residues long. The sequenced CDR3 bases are TGTGCCAGCAGCTCAGGGGGGGAAAAA. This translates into CASSSGGEK. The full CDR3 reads CASSSGGEKLFF.

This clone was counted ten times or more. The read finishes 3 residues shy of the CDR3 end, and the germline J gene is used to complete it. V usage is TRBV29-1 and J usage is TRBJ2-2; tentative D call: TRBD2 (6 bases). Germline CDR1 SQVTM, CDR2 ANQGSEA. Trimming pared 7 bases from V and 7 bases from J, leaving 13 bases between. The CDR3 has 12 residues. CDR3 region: CSGGVWDGELFF. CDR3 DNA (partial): TGCAGCGGGGGGGTTTGGGACGGGGAG.

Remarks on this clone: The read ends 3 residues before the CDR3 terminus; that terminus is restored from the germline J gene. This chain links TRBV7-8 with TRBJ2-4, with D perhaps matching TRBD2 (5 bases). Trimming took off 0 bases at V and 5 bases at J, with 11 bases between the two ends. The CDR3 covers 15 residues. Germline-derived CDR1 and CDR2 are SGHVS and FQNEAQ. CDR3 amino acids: CASSLALGWENIQYF. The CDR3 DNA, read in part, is TGTGCCAGCAGCTTAGCACTAGGGTGGGAAAACATT.

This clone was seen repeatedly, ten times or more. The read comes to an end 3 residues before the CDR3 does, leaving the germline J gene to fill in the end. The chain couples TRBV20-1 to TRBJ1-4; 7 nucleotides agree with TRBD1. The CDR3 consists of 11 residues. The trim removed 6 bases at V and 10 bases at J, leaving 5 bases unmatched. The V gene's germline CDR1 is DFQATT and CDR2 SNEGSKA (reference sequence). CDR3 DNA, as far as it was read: TGCAGTGCCGATACAGGGGTAAAA. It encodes CSADTGVK. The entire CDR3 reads CSADTGVKLFF.

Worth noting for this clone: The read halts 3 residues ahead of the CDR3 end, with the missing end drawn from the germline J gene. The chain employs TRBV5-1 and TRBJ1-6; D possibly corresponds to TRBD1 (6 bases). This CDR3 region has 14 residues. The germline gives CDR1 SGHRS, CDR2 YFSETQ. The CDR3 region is CASSLANREVSLHF. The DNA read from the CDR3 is TGCGCCAGCAGCTTGGCCAACAGGGAGGTTTCC.

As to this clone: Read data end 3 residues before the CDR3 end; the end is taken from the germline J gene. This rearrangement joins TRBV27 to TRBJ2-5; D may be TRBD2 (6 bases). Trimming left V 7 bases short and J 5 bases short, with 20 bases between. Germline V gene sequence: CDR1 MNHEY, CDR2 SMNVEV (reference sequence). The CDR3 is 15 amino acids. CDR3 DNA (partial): TGTGCCAGCACCTTCACTAGCTCCGGAAGCGAGACC. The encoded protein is CASTFTSSGSET. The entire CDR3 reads CASTFTSSGSETQYF.

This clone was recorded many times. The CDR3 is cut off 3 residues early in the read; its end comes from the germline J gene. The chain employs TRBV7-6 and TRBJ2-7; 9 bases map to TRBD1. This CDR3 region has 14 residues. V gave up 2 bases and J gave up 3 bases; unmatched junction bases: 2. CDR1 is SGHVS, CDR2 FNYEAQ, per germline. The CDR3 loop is CASSLNRGHYEQYF. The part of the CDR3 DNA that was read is TGTGCCAGCAGCTTAAACAGGGGGCACTACGAG.

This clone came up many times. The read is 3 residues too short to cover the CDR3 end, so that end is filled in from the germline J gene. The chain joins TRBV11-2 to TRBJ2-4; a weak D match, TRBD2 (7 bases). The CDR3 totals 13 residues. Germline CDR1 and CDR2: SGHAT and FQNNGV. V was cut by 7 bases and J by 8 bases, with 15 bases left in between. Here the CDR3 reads CASNRGGGDIQYF. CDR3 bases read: TGTGCCAGCAACCGAGGGGGGGGAGACATT.

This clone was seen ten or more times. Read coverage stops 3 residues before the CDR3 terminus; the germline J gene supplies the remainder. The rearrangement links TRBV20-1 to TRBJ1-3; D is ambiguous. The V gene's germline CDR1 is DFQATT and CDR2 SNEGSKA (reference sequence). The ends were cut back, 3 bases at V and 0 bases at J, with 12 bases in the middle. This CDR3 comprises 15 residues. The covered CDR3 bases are TGCAGTGCTAGTTCTCTCGCGCTCTCTGGAAACACC. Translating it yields CSASSLALSGNT. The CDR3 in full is CSASSLALSGNTIYF.

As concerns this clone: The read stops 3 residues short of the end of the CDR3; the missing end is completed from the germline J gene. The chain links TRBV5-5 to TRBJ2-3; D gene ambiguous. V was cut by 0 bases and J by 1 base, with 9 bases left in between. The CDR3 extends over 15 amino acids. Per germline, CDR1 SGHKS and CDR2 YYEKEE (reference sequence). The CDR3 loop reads CASSLAPQGTDTQYF. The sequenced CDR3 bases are TGTGCCAGCAGCTTGGCTCCCCAGGGCACAGATACG. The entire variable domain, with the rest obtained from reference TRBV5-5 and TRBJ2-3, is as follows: DAGVTQSPTHLIKTRGQQVTLRCSPISGHKSVSWYQQVLGQGPQFIFQYYEKEERGRGNFPDRFSARQFPNYSSELNVNALLLGDSALYLCASSLAPQGTDTQYFGPGTRLTVL.

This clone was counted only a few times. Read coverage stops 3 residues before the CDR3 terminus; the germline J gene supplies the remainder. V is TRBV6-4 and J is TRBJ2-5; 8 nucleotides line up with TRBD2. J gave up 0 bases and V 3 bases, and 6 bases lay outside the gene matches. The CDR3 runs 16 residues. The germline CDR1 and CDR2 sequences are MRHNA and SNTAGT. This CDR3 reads CASSDVRGRHQETQYF. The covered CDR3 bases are TGTGCCAGCAGTGATGTCCGCGGGAGGCACCAAGAGACC.

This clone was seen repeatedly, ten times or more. The CDR3: CASSSGTGGGGYTF. CDR3 DNA (partial): TGTGCCAGCAGCTCGGGGACAGGCGGCGGGGGC. The chain links TRBV7-9 to TRBJ1-2; 8 bases are shared with TRBD1. The read ends 3 residues early relative to the CDR3; the germline J gene fills the gap. Germline-derived CDR1 and CDR2 are SEHNR and FQNEAQ (reference sequence). This CDR3 is 14 amino acids long. The full variable domain, rest sourced from reference TRBV7-9 and TRBJ1-2, is DTGVSQNPRHKITKRGQNVTFRCDPISEHNRLYWYRQTLGQGPEFLTYFQNEAQLEKSRLLSDRFSAERPKGSFSTLEIQRTEQGDSAMYLCASSSGTGGGGYTFGSGTRLTVV.

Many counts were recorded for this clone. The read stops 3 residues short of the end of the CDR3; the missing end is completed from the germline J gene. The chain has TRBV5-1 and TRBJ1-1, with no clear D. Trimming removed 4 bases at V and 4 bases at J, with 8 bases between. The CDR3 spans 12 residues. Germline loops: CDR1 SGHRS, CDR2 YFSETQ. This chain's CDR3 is CASSDGGTEAFF. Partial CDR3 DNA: TGCGCCAGCAGCGACGGCGGCACTGAA.

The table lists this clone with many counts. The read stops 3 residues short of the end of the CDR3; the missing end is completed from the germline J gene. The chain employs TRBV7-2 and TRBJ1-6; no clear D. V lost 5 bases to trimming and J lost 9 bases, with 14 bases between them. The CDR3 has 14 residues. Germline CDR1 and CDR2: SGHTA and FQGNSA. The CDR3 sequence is CASSHSTDGSPLHF. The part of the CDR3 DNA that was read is TGTGCCAGCAGCCACAGCACTGACGGTTCACCC.

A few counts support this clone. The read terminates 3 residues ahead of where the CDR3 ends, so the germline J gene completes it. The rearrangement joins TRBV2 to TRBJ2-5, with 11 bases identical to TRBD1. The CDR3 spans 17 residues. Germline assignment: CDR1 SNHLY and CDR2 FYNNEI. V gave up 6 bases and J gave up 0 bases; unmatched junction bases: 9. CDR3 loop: CASSPGQGVPYQETQYF. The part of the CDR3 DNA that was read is TGTGCCAGCAGCCCGGGACAGGGGGTCCCGTACCAAGAGACC.

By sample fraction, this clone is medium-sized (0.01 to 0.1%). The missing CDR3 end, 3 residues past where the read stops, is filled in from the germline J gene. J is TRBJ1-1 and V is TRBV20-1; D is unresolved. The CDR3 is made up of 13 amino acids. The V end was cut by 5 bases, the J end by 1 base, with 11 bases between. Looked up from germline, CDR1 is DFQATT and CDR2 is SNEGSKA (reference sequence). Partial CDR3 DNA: TGCAGTGCTCCCGCTCAAGGGAACACTGAA. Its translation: CSAPAQGNTE. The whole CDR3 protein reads CSAPAQGNTEAFF.